This T cell receptor beta chain was sequenced during a study of blood T cell repertoires in COVID-19. CDR3 length equals 14 residues. Trimming cost V 5 bases and J 4 bases, with 14 bases left between them. Per germline, CDR1 LGHNT and CDR2 FRNRAP. Profiled with immunoSEQ multiplex PCR; TCRdb holds only in-frame clones, not every one. Among around 250,000 clones listed, nearly 90% were seen once. V gene TRBV12-5 combines with J gene TRBJ2-5; D remains ambiguous. The clonotype was recovered from a woman aged 55-69 years with COVID-19, enrolled during active disease. Input material: peripheral blood. CDR3 bases: TGTGCTAGTGGTCCCGGGTTTCAAGGAGAGACCCAGTACTTC. As protein: CASGPGFQGETQYF.